This T cell receptor (beta chain) emerged from a study of shared clonotypes between healthy human individuals. Study summary: For every donor, three CD4 naive, three CD4 memory, two CD8 naive and one CD8 memory plates were used.

The protocol was immunoSEQ multiplex PCR, while the TCRdb copy is restricted to in-frame clones and leaves out a portion. The profile shows 2.3 million or so clones, 93% of them singletons. In the case of this clone: Its antigen remains unidentified.

Study-level findings and limits: Larger estimated richness was generally seen in naive subsets than in memory subsets. Across a handful of donors, naive CD4 shared 5% to 6%, naive CD8 more than 3%, memory CD4 about 2.5%, memory CD8 0.4% to 0.5%.

The CDR3 is 18 residues long. V lost 3 bases, J lost 4 bases, and 11 bases stayed unmatched. Germline CDR1 MNHEY, CDR2 SMNVEV (reference sequence). V usage is TRBV27 and J usage is TRBJ2-2; 10 nucleotides align to TRBD2. This clonotype originated in a man aged 18-30 years in good health. Some clones in this sample may be carry-over from other donors' samples. Sequenced sample: naive CD4+ T cells from PBMCs. Subset indicated: CD45RA+ positively selected. DNA for the CDR3: TGTGCCAGCAGTTTGCCGGGACTAGCGTCCTCAGGCACCGGGGAGCTGTTTTTT. Amino acid sequence: CASSLPGLASSGTGELFF.